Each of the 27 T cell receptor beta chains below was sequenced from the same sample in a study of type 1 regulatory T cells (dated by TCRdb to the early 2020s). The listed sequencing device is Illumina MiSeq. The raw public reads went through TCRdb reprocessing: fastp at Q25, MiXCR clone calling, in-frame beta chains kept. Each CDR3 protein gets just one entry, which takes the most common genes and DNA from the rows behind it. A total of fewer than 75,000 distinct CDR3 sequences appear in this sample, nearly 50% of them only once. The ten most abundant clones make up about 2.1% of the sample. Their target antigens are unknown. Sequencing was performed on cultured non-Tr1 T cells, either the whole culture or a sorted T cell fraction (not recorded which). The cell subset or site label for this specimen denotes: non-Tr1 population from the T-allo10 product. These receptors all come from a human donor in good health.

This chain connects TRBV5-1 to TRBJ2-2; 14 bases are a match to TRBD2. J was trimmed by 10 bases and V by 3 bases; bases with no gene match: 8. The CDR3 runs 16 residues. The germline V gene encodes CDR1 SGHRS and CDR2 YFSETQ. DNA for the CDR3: TGCGCCAGCAGCTCCGGGACTAGCGGGGGATCCCAGGAGCTGTTTTTT. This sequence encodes CASSSGTSGGSQELFF.

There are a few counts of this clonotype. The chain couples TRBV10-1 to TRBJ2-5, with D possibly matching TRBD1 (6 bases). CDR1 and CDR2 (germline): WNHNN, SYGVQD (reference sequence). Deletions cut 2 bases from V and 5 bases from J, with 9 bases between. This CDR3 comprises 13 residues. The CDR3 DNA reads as TGCGCCAGCAGTGAGCAGGGGCGGGAGACCCAGTACTTC. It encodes CASSEQGRETQYF.

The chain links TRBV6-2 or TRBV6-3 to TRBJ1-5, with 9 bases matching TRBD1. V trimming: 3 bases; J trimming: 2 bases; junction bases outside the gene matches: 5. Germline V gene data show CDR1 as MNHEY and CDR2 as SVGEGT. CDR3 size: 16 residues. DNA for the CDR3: TGTGCCAGCAGTTATACAGGGGGCTTGGGCAATCAGCCCCAGCATTTT. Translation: CASSYTGGLGNQPQHF.

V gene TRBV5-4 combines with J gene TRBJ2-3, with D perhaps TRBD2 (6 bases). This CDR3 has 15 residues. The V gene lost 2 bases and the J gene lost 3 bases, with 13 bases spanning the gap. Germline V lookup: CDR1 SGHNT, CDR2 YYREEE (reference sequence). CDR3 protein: CASSLSGVRTDTQYF. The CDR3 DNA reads TGTGCCAGCAGCTTATCGGGGGTTCGGACAGATACGCAGTATTTT.

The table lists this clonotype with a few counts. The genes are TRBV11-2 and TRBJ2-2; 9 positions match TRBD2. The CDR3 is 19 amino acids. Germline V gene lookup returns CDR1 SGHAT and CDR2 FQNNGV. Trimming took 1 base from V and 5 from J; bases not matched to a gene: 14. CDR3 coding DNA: TGTGCCAGCAGCTTAGTCCCAGCGGGGGGATCTTGGGGAACCGGGGAGCTGTTTTTT. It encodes CASSLVPAGGSWGTGELFF. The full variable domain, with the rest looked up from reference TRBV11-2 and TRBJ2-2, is EAGVAQSPRYKIIEKRQSVAFWCNPISGHATLYWYQQILGQGPKLLIQFQNNGVVDDSQLPKDRFSAERLKGVDSTLKIQPAKLEDSAVYLCASSLVPAGGSWGTGELFFGEGSRLTVL.

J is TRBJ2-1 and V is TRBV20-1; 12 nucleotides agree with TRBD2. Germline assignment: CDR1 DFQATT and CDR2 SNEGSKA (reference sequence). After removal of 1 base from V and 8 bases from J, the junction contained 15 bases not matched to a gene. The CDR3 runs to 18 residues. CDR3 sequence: CSARGGLAGGPGIYEQFF. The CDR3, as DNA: TGCAGTGCTAGAGGGGGCCTAGCGGGGGGGCCAGGTATCTATGAGCAGTTCTTC.

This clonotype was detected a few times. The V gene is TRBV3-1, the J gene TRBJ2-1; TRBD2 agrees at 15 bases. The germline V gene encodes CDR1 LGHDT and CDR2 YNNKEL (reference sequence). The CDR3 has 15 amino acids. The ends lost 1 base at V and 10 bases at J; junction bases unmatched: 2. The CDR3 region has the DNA TGTGCCAGCAGCCAAGGGACTAGCGGGGGGGTCGAGCAGTTCTTC. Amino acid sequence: CASSQGTSGGVEQFF.

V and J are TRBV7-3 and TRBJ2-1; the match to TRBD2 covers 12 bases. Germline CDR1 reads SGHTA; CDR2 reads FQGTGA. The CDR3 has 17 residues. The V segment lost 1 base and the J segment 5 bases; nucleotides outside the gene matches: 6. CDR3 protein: CASSLSSRTSGNNEQFF. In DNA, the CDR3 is TGTGCCAGCAGCTTAAGTAGTCGGACTAGCGGGAACAATGAGCAGTTCTTC.

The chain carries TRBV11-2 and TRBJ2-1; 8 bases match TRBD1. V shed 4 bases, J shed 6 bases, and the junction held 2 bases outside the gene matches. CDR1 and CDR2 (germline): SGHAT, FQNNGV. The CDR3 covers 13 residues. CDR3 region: CASSSGQGNEQFF. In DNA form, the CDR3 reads TGTGCCAGCAGCTCCGGACAGGGCAATGAGCAGTTCTTC.

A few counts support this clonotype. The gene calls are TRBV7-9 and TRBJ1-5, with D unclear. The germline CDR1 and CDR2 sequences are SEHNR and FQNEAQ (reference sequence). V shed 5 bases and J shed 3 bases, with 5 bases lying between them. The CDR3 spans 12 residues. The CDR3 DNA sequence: TGTGCCAGCAGCCCAGACAATCAGCCCCAGCATTTT. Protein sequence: CASSPDNQPQHF.

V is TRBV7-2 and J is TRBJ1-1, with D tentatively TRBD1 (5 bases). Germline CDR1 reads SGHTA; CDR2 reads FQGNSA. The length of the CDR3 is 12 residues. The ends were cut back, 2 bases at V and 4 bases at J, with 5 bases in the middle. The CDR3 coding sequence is TGTGCCAGCAGCTTAAGGGGCACTGAAGCTTTCTTT. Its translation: CASSLRGTEAFF.

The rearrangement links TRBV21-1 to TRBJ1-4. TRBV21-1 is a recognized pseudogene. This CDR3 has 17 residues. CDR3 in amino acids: CASSRGREDQTNEKLFF. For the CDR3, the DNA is TGTGCCAGCAGCAGGGGAAGGGAAGATCAGACTAATGAAAAACTGTTTTTT.

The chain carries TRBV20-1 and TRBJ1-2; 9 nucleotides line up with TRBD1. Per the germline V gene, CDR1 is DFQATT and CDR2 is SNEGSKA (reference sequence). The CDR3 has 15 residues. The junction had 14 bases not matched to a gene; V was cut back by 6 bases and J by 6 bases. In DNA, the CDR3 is TGCAGTGCCTTACCCAACCGGAACAGGGGGCATGGCTACACCTTC. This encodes CSALPNRNRGHGYTF.

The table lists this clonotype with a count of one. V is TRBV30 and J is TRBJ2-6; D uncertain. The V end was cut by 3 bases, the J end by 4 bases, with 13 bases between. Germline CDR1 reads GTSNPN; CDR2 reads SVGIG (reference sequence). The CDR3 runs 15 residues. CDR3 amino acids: CAWSYRALGANVLTF. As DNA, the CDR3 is TGTGCCTGGAGCTACCGGGCCCTAGGGGCCAACGTCCTGACTTTC.

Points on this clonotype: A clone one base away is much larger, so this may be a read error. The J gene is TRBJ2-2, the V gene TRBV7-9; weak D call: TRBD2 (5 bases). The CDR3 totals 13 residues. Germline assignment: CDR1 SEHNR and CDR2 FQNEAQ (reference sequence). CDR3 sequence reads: CASSYDTTGVLFF. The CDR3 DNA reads TGTGCCAGCAGTTATGACACCACCGGGGTGCTGTTTTTT.

In DNA, the CDR3 is TGTGCCAGCAGTGAATTGTTTGGCACCACACCCTACAATGAGCAGTTCTTC. Encoded protein: CASSELFGTTPYNEQFF. J is TRBJ2-1 and V is TRBV6-1; unclear D gene. Trimming pared 2 bases from V and 2 bases from J, leaving 16 bases between. Germline V gene lookup returns CDR1 MNHNS and CDR2 SASEGT. The CDR3 is 17 amino acids.

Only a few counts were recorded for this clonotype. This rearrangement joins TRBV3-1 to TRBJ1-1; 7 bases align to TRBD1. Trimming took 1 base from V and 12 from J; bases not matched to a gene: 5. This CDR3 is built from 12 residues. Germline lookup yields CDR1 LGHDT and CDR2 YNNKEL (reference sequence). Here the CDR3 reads CASSQVQGRTFF. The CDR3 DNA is TGTGCCAGCAGCCAAGTACAGGGGAGAACTTTCTTT. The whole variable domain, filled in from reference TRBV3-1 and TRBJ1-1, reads DTAVSQTPKYLVTQMGNDKSIKCEQNLGHDTMYWYKQDSKKFLKIMFSYNNKELIINETVPNRFSPKSPDKAHLNLHINSLELGDSAVYFCASSQVQGRTFFGQGTRLTVV.

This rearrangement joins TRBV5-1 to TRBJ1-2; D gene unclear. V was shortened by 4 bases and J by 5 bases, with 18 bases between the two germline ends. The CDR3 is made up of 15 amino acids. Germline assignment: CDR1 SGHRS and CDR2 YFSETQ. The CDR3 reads CASSADGSSLYGYTF. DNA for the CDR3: TGCGCCAGCAGCGCCGACGGATCTTCATTGTATGGCTACACCTTC.

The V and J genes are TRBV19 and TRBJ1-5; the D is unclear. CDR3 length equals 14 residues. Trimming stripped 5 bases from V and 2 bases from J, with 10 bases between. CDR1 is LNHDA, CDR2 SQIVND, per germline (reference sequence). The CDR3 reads CASSFSGGNQPQHF. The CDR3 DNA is TGTGCCAGTAGTTTTTCCGGGGGCAATCAGCCCCAGCATTTT.

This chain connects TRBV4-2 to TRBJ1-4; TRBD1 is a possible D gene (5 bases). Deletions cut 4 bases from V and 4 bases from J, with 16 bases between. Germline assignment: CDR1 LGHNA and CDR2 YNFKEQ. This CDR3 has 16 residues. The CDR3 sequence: CASSRTDRDFNEKLFF. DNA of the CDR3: TGTGCCAGCAGCCGTACCGACAGAGACTTTAATGAAAAACTGTTTTTT.

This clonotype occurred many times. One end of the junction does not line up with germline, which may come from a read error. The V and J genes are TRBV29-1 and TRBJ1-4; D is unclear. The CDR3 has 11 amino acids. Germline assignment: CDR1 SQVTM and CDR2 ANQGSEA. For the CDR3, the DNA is TGCAGCGCTGAATCCTATGAAAAACTGTTTTTT. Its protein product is CSAESYEKLFF.

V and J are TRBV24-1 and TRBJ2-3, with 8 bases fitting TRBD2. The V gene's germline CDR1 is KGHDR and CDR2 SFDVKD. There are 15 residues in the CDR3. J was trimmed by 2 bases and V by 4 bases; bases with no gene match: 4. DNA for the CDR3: TGTGCCACCAGTGAGTTTAGCGGGGCCACAGATACGCAGTATTTT. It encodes CATSEFSGATDTQYF.

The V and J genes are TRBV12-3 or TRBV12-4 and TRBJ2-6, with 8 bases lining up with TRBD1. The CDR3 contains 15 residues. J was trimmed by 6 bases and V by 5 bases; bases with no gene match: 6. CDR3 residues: CASSIRTGKANVLTF. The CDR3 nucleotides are TGTGCCAGCAGTATTCGGACAGGGAAGGCCAACGTCCTGACTTTC.

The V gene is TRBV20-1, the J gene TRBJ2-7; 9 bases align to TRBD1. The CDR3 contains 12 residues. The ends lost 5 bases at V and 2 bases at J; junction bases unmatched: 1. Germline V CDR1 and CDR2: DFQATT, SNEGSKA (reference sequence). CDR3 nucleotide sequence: TGCAGTGCTCGACAGGGGGCCTACGAGCAGTACTTC. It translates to CSARQGAYEQYF.

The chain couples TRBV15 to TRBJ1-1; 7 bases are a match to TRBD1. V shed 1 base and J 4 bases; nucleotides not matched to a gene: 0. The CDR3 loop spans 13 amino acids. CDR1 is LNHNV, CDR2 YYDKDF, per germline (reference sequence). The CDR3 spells CATSRGQGTEAFF. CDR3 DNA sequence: TGTGCCACCAGCAGAGGACAGGGCACTGAAGCTTTCTTT. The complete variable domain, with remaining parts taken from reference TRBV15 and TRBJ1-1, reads DAMVIQNPRYQVTQFGKPVTLSCSQTLNHNVMYWYQQKSSQAPKLLFHYYDKDFNNEADTPDNFQSRRPNTSFCFLDIRSPGLGDTAMYLCATSRGQGTEAFFGQGTRLTVV.

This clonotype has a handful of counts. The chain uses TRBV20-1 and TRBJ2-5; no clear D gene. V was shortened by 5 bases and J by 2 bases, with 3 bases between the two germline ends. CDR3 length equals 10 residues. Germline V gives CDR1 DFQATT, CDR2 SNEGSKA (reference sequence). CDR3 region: CSAVQETQYF. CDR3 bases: TGCAGTGCTGTACAAGAGACCCAGTACTTC.

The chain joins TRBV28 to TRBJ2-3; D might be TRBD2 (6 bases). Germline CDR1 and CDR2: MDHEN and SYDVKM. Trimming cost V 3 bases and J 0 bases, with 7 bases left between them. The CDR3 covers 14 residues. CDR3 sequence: CASSFGGSTDTQYF. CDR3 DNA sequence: TGTGCCAGCAGTTTCGGAGGGAGCACAGATACGCAGTATTTT.